These T cell receptor beta chains were read from a single sample in a study of T cell repertoires in cytomegalovirus infection. TCRdb reprocessed the reads with MiXCR, giving one entry per CDR3 protein. The sample carries 650,000 to 900,000 distinct CDR3 sequences, around a third recorded once. These TCRs are of unknown antigen specificity. Specimen: cultured CD8+ T cells from PBMCs, collected from culture after CMV antigen stimulation. The receptors stem from a human donor in good health (CMV status not recorded). Some clones in this sample may be carry-over from other donors' samples. CDR3s include the opening cysteine and the closing phenylalanine or tryptophan. D genes are given only for firm matches. Size is stated for part of the rows, as once, few or many counts, or as a class when the clone is expanded.

TRBV15,few,TRBJ1-5,-,CATSRDQQGLNQPQHF,TGTGCCACCAGCAGAGATCAACAGGGACTCAATCAGCCCCAGCATTTT
TRBV27,-,TRBJ1-2,-,CASTPNPKGYGYTF,TGTGCCAGCACTCCTAACCCGAAGGGCTATGGCTACACCTTC
TRBV5-6,-,TRBJ1-5,-,CASSDTGTNQPQHF,TGTGCCAGCAGCGACACAGGAACCAATCAGCCCCAGCATTTT
TRBV7-8,few,TRBJ1-1,TRBD1,CASSADRAVTEAFF,TGTGCCAGCAGCGCAGACAGGGCAGTCACTGAAGCTTTCTTT
TRBV4-1,few,TRBJ1-1,-,CASSQDWGARTEAFF,TGCGCCAGCAGCCAAGATTGGGGGGCGAGGACTGAAGCTTTCTTT
TRBV7-6,-,TRBJ2-7,TRBD2,CASSPGTSGGSYEQYF,TGTGCCAGCAGCCCCGGGACTAGCGGGGGGTCCTACGAGCAGTACTTC
TRBV7-6,few,TRBJ2-5,-,CASSPPRVGQETQYF,TGTGCCAGCAGCCCACCCCGTGTGGGGCAAGAGACCCAGTACTTC
TRBV4-3,-,TRBJ2-2,TRBD1,CASSQAYRGGTGELFF,TGCGCCAGCAGCCAAGCTTACAGGGGTGGCACCGGGGAGCTGTTTTTT
TRBV7-9,-,TRBJ2-3,-,CASSQTQGLLGTDTQYF,TGTGCCAGCAGCCAAACTCAGGGACTCCTAGGGACAGATACGCAGTATTTT
TRBV4-3,many,TRBJ1-1,-,CASSQDIQSQAFF,TGCGCCAGCAGCCAAGATATACAATCGCAAGCTTTCTTT
TRBV28,-,TRBJ2-3,TRBD1,CASSFPQGADTQYF,TGTGCCAGCAGTTTTCCGCAGGGGGCAGATACGCAGTATTTT